The rows below give T cell receptor beta chains drawn from one sample of a study of blood T cell repertoires in COVID-19. Clones were read by immunoSEQ multiplex PCR, and TCRdb kept only the in-frame ones, dropping some. The profile shows under 95,000 clones, just over 90% of them singletons. Material: peripheral blood. The receptors here all came from a woman in her forties or fifties in a cohort sampled during active COVID-19. The CDR3 runs from the conserved cysteine through the conserved F or W. The D gene is left open where the match is weak. Only part of the rows carry a size: once, few, many, or a class if the clone is expanded.

CDR3	DNA	size	J	D	V
CASSERGVRNTQYF	TGTGCCAGCAGTGAACGCGGGGTACGAAATACGCAGTATTTT	NA	TRBJ2-3	NA	TRBV2
CASSPDNEAEAFF	TGTGCCAGCTCACCCGATAATGAGGCTGAAGCTTTCTTT	NA	TRBJ1-1	NA	TRBV18
CASSLTANYGYTF	TGCGCCAGCAGCTTAACAGCTAACTATGGCTACACCTTC	NA	TRBJ1-2	NA	TRBV5-1
CAITGTGRSGNTIYF	TGTGCCATCACCGGGACAGGGAGGTCTGGAAACACCATATATTTT	few	TRBJ1-3	TRBD1	TRBV10-3
CASSLPGYYTNEQFF	TGTGCCAGCAGCTTGCCGGGGTACTACACCAATGAGCAGTTCTTC	once	TRBJ2-1	NA	TRBV3-1/TRBV3-2
CAISESLAGGNEQFF	TGTGCCATCAGTGAGTCTCTAGCGGGGGGGAATGAGCAGTTCTTC	NA	TRBJ2-1	TRBD2	TRBV10-3
CATRDGGSGSPEQYF	TGTGCCACCCGTGATGGGGGTAGCGGGAGCCCCGAGCAGTACTTC	NA	TRBJ2-7	TRBD2	TRBV2
CASTQGQVSPLHF	TGTGCCAGCACCCAAGGACAGGTTTCACCCCTCCACTTT	once	TRBJ1-6	TRBD1	TRBV2
CASARDRVNTEAFF	TGTGCCAGCGCGAGGGACAGAGTGAACACTGAAGCTTTCTTT	NA	TRBJ1-1	TRBD1	TRBV6-6
CASSRFAGSSYNEQFF	TGTGCCAGCAGCCGCTTCGCGGGGAGCTCCTACAATGAGCAGTTCTTC	NA	TRBJ2-1	NA	TRBV7-9
CASSLDSNTEAFF	TGTGCCAGCAGCTTAGACAGTAACACTGAAGCTTTCTTT	NA	TRBJ1-1	NA	TRBV7-9
CASSLVHSYNEQFF	TGTGCCAGCAGCTTGGTGCACTCTTACAATGAGCAGTTCTTC	NA	TRBJ2-1	NA	TRBV5-8
CASILKAGQSYGYTF	TGTGCCAGCATCCTCAAAGCCGGACAGTCCTATGGCTACACCTTC	NA	TRBJ1-2	NA	TRBV6-6
CASSFSNLNTEAFF	TGTGCCAGCAGTTTCTCCAACTTGAACACTGAAGCTTTCTTT	NA	TRBJ1-1	NA	TRBV27
CASSYLHTGELFF	TGTGCCAGCAGCTACCTACACACCGGGGAGCTGTTTTTT	NA	TRBJ2-2	NA	TRBV7-3
CSASRDYRGDVADTQYF	TGCAGTGCTAGTCGGGACTATCGGGGGGATGTGGCAGATACGCAGTATTTT	NA	TRBJ2-3	TRBD2	TRBV20-1
CSASRGTEAFF	TGCAGTGCTAGTCGGGGCACTGAAGCTTTCTTT	NA	TRBJ1-1	NA	TRBV20-1
CASSLGLSDTQYF	TGTGCCAGCAGCCTAGGACTATCAGATACGCAGTATTTT	NA	TRBJ2-3	NA	TRBV11-3
CASSLDRAYYEQYF	TGCGCCAGCAGCTTGGACAGGGCCTACTACGAGCAGTACTTC	NA	TRBJ2-7	NA	TRBV5-1
CASSIGGVGTDTQYF	TGTGCCAGTAGTATAGGGGGGGTTGGCACAGATACGCAGTATTTT	NA	TRBJ2-3	NA	TRBV19
CASSPDRARSDTQYF	TGTGCCAGCAGCCCAGACAGGGCTCGTTCAGATACGCAGTATTTT	NA	TRBJ2-3	TRBD1	TRBV5-6
CSASVRHQGDTQYF	TGCAGTGCTAGTGTCCGGCACCAGGGAGATACGCAGTATTTT	NA	TRBJ2-3	NA	TRBV20-1
CASSPRKSSNEQFF	TGTGCCAGCAGCCCAAGAAAGTCTAGCAATGAGCAGTTCTTC	NA	TRBJ2-1	NA	TRBV7-3
CATSRSQGNSNQPQHF	TGTGCCACCAGCAGGTCCCAGGGGAATAGCAATCAGCCCCAGCATTTT	NA	TRBJ1-5	NA	TRBV15
CASSSSDRGRLDTQYF	TGTGCCAGCAGTTCTTCCGACAGGGGGCGCTTGGATACGCAGTATTTT	NA	TRBJ2-3	TRBD1	TRBV6-6
CAISESGGDNEQFF	TGTGCCATCAGCGAGAGCGGGGGGGACAATGAGCAGTTCTTC	NA	TRBJ2-1	TRBD2	TRBV10-3
CATSEQAGRGSYNEQFF	TGTGCCACCAGTGAGCAAGCGGGAAGGGGCTCCTACAATGAGCAGTTCTTC	NA	TRBJ2-1	TRBD2	TRBV24-1
CASSYDRNSGNTIYF	TGTGCCAGCAGTTACGACAGGAACTCTGGAAACACCATATATTTT	NA	TRBJ1-3	NA	TRBV6-2/TRBV6-3
CASSYAGTYEQYF	TGTGCCAGCAGTTACGCGGGGACCTACGAGCAGTACTTC	NA	TRBJ2-7	NA	TRBV6-6
CASSQDESSLASGNNEQFF	TGCGCCAGCAGCCAAGATGAGTCCAGTTTGGCTAGCGGAAACAATGAGCAGTTCTTC	NA	TRBJ2-1	TRBD2	TRBV4-1
CASSLGVAGANVLTF	TGTGCCAGCAGCTTAGGCGTTGCTGGGGCCAACGTCCTGACTTTC	NA	TRBJ2-6	NA	TRBV7-6
CASSPPLAGTDTQYF	TGTGCCAGCTCACCGCCCCTAGCGGGCACAGATACGCAGTATTTT	NA	TRBJ2-3	TRBD2	TRBV18
CAISGDRGHGYTF	TGTGCCATCAGTGGGGACAGGGGGCATGGCTACACCTTC	NA	TRBJ1-2	TRBD1	TRBV10-3
CASNPLGGAQTEAFF	TGCGCCAGCAACCCTCTTGGGGGGGCTCAAACTGAAGCTTTCTTT	NA	TRBJ1-1	NA	TRBV5-1
CASSLEQGIYGYTF	TGCGCCAGCAGCTTGGAACAGGGGATATATGGCTACACCTTC	NA	TRBJ1-2	TRBD1	TRBV5-1
CASKSTGNSNQPQHF	TGTGCCAGTAAGTCGACGGGGAATAGCAATCAGCCCCAGCATTTT	NA	TRBJ1-5	NA	TRBV19
CASSFGAGEKLFF	TGTGCCAGCAGTTTCGGCGCGGGTGAAAAACTGTTTTTT	once	TRBJ1-4	NA	TRBV12-3/TRBV12-4
CASIQGANSPLHF	TGTGCTTCAATCCAAGGAGCTAATTCACCCCTCCACTTT	once	TRBJ1-6	NA	TRBV30
CASSPSGGYTDTQYF	TGCGCCAGCAGTCCGAGCGGGGGGTACACAGATACGCAGTATTTT	NA	TRBJ2-3	TRBD2	TRBV5-1
CASSNLNTEAFF	TGCGCCAGCAGTAATCTGAACACTGAAGCTTTCTTT	NA	TRBJ1-1	NA	TRBV5-1
CASSPPQRGGWADTQYF	TGTGCCAGCAGTCCGCCCCAGCGGGGGGGCTGGGCAGATACGCAGTATTTT	NA	TRBJ2-3	TRBD2	TRBV6-6